This T cell receptor beta chain stems from a study of blood T cell repertoires in COVID-19. V lost 1 base and J lost 4, with 11 bases in between. Germline loops: CDR1 SGHNT, CDR2 YYREEE (reference sequence). The CDR3 has 14 amino acids. Assay used: immunoSEQ multiplex PCR; TCRdb lists only in-frame clones, some missing. The top ten clones hold 6.5% of a sample with some 400,000 clones, around 90% of them seen once. The sequencing sample was made of peripheral blood. This sequence originates from a man between 18 and 35 years old with active or convalescent COVID-19. The chain uses TRBV5-4 and TRBJ1-2; possibly TRBD1 for D (5 bases). The CDR3 DNA reads TGTGCCAGCAGCTTGTCCAGGGAGGGCTATGGCTACACCTTC. Protein: CASSLSREGYGYTF. Using reference TRBV5-4 and TRBJ1-2 for the parts outside the CDR3, the full variable domain is ETGVTQSPTHLIKTRGQQVTLRCSSQSGHNTVSWYQQALGQGPQFIFQYYREEENGRGNFPPRFSGLQFPNYSSELNVNALELDDSALYLCASSLSREGYGYTFGSGTRLTVV.